Below are 24 T cell receptor beta chains sequenced from a single sample in a study of T cell repertoires in cytomegalovirus infection. One entry per CDR3 protein, called by TCRdb with MiXCR from the reads. Of about 530,000 distinct CDR3 sequences in the sample, approximately 26% were seen once. The sample consisted of PBMCs. These receptor sequences come from a human donor in good health (CMV status not recorded). Some clones in this sample may be carry-over from other donors' samples.

This chain connects TRBV4-3 to TRBJ2-2, with 10 nucleotides matching TRBD1. The V gene's germline CDR1 is LGHNA and CDR2 YSLEER. There are 16 residues in the CDR3. Trimming cost V 0 bases and J 9 bases; bases outside gene matches: 7. The chain's CDR3 is CASSQDERQGARELFF. The CDR3 DNA reads TGCGCCAGCAGCCAAGACGAGAGACAGGGGGCACGGGAGCTGTTTTTT.

This clonotype appeared a few times. The rearrangement links TRBV2 to TRBJ1-3; maybe TRBD1 (5 bases). Germline lookup yields CDR1 SNHLY and CDR2 FYNNEI. Between the trimmed V and J ends, which lost 10 bases and 0 bases, there was a span of 19 bases. The CDR3 length is 16 residues. Here the CDR3 reads CATRGAGPSSGNTIYF. CDR3 coding DNA: TGTGCCACCCGAGGGGCAGGACCAAGCTCTGGAAACACCATATATTTT.

The chain is built from TRBV4-1 and TRBJ1-3, with D perhaps matching TRBD1 (6 bases). The germline CDR1 and CDR2 sequences are MGHRA and YSYEKL. V shed 3 bases and J shed 0 bases, with 9 bases lying between them. This CDR3 is 15 amino acids long. The CDR3 loop reads CASSQGAYSGNTIYF. The CDR3 coding sequence is TGCGCCAGCAGCCAGGGGGCCTACTCTGGAAACACCATATATTTT.

This chain connects TRBV6-2 or TRBV6-3 to TRBJ2-2; TRBD1 agrees at 10 bases. This CDR3 has 16 residues. V shed 0 bases and J 4 bases; nucleotides not matched to a gene: 2. In germline, CDR1 is MNHEY, CDR2 SVGEGT. CDR3 DNA: TGTGCCAGCAGTTACTCGACAGGGGGCCTCACCGGGGAGCTGTTTTTT. It is translated as CASSYSTGGLTGELFF.

This clonotype was observed a handful of times. This chain uses TRBV4-1 with TRBJ1-1; D is undetermined. The V end was cut by 0 bases, the J end by 2 bases, with 7 bases between. Germline V gene data show CDR1 as MGHRA and CDR2 as YSYEKL. The CDR3 is 14 residues long. Here the CDR3 DNA reads TGCGCCAGCAGCCAAGAGGCCTCCAACACTGAAGCTTTCTTT. This gives the protein CASSQEASNTEAFF.

This clonotype was observed a few times. V and J are TRBV20-1 and TRBJ1-1; 9 bases match TRBD1. Germline CDR1 is DFQATT and CDR2 is SNEGSKA (reference sequence). The CDR3 is 14 residues long. The V gene end was trimmed by 4 bases and the J gene end by 1 base; junction bases not matched to a gene: 4. CDR3 coding DNA: TGCAGTGCTATCCCGGGACAGGGGAACACTGAAGCTTTCTTT. Its protein is CSAIPGQGNTEAFF.

This clonotype has a handful of counts. The V gene is TRBV6-4, the J gene TRBJ2-4, with D maybe TRBD2 (5 bases). Trimming pared 3 bases from V and 10 bases from J, leaving 13 bases between. The CDR3 is made up of 13 amino acids. Germline loops: CDR1 MRHNA, CDR2 SNTAGT. The CDR3 loop is CASSESPTGIQYF. DNA of the CDR3: TGTGCCAGCAGTGAGAGTCCGACGGGAATTCAGTACTTC.

J is TRBJ2-7 and V is TRBV5-4; 10 nucleotides line up with TRBD2. From germline, CDR1 is SGHNT and CDR2 YYREEE (reference sequence). V lost 4 bases and J lost 4; bases outside the gene matches: 11. The CDR3 runs 16 residues. The CDR3 coding sequence is TGTGCCAGCAGCCCAGCATCTAGCGGGAGTAGGTACGAGCAGTACTTC. It specifies CASSPASSGSRYEQYF.

This chain links TRBV6-2 or TRBV6-3 with TRBJ2-7; maybe TRBD1 (5 bases). CDR3 length: 13 amino acids. Germline CDR1 and CDR2: MNHEY and SVGEGT. V was pared by 4 bases and J by 5 bases, with 12 bases between. The CDR3 sequence is CASSSQGSDEQYF. CDR3 nucleotides: TGTGCCAGCAGTTCCCAGGGATCAGACGAGCAGTACTTC.

V is TRBV14 and J is TRBJ1-1; D gene ambiguous. Deletions cut 0 bases from V and 4 bases from J, with 3 bases between. The CDR3 is 12 amino acids. The germline gives CDR1 SGHDN, CDR2 FVKESK. DNA for the CDR3: TGTGCCAGCAGCCAAGAGATCACTGAAGCTTTCTTT. Encoded protein: CASSQEITEAFF.

This chain links TRBV30 with TRBJ2-2; D is ambiguous. The CDR3 contains 13 residues. From germline, CDR1 is GTSNPN and CDR2 SVGIG (reference sequence). The CDR3 nucleotides read TGTGTGGTTGGAGTGCCGAACACCGGGGAGCTGTTTTTT. Amino acids: CVVGVPNTGELFF.

This clonotype showed up many times. The rearrangement uses TRBV12-3 or TRBV12-4 and TRBJ1-4; D is ambiguous. CDR3 size: 16 residues. V dropped 7 bases and J dropped 0 bases, with 15 bases sitting between them. CDR3: CASNDGSGATNEKLFF. CDR3 sequence (DNA): TGTGCCAGCAATGATGGCAGCGGGGCAACTAATGAAAAACTGTTTTTT.

The V and J genes are TRBV4-3 and TRBJ2-1; D remains unclear. CDR3 length: 17 amino acids. Trimming stripped 0 bases from V and 0 bases from J, with 12 bases between. CDR1 is LGHNA and CDR2 is YSLEER in the germline V gene. This CDR3 is CASSQDYGGSSYNEQFF. The CDR3 DNA follows: TGCGCCAGCAGCCAAGACTACGGCGGAAGCTCCTACAATGAGCAGTTCTTC.

This sequence joins TRBV20-1 and TRBJ2-3; either TRBD1 or TRBD2 may supply D (6 bases each). This CDR3 spans 13 amino acids. The germline CDR1 and CDR2 sequences are DFQATT and SNEGSKA (reference sequence). V lost 1 base and J lost 3, with 8 bases in between. The CDR3 loop is CSARVGGTDTQYF. The CDR3 DNA reads TGCAGTGCTAGAGTAGGGGGGACAGATACGCAGTATTTT.

This clonotype was counted between two and nine times. V gene TRBV5-1 combines with J gene TRBJ1-3; D possibly corresponds to TRBD1 (5 bases). Germline CDR1 reads SGHRS; CDR2 reads YFSETQ. The ends were cut back, 0 bases at V and 1 base at J, with 17 bases in the middle. The CDR3 loop spans 18 amino acids. CDR3 nucleotides: TGCGCCAGCAGCTTGGCGTGGACGGGGGAAAGGTCTGGAAACACCATATATTTT. It translates to CASSLAWTGERSGNTIYF. The entire variable domain, with the rest obtained from reference TRBV5-1 and TRBJ1-3, is as follows: KAGVTQTPRYLIKTRGQQVTLSCSPISGHRSVSWYQQTPGQGLQFLFEYFSETQRNKGNFPGRFSGRQFSNSRSEMNVSTLELGDSALYLCASSLAWTGERSGNTIYFGEGSWLTVV.

The J gene is TRBJ2-7, the V gene TRBV20-1; D is undetermined. The germline V gene has CDR1 DFQATT and CDR2 SNEGSKA (reference sequence). The CDR3 contains 12 residues. The CDR3 DNA is TGCATCCCGGGTAGGTGGGCCTACGAGCAGTACTTC. Residues: CIPGRWAYEQYF.

CDR3 bases: TGTGCCAGTAGTCGGACAGGGCTTGCAACTAATGAAAAACTGTTTTTT. It codes for CASSRTGLATNEKLFF. This rearrangement joins TRBV19 to TRBJ1-4; 8 positions agree with TRBD1. The V gene's germline CDR1 is LNHDA and CDR2 SQIVND (reference sequence). CDR3 length equals 16 residues. Trimming removed 5 bases from V and 0 bases from J; junction bases left unmatched: 5.

V is TRBV2 and J is TRBJ1-5; D call uncertain. This CDR3 is built from 13 residues. V gave up 4 bases and J gave up 7 bases, with 11 bases separating them. Germline loops: CDR1 SNHLY, CDR2 FYNNEI. CDR3 coding DNA: TGTGCCAGCAGTGCCGGACTGTGGCAGCCCCAGCATTTT. Translation: CASSAGLWQPQHF.

This clonotype has just a few counts. The J gene is TRBJ2-5, the V gene TRBV7-9, with 7 bases fitting TRBD2. Trimming cost V 2 bases and J 5 bases; bases outside gene matches: 2. Germline lookup yields CDR1 SEHNR and CDR2 FQNEAQ (reference sequence). The CDR3 sequence is 13 residues long. The DNA of the CDR3 is TGTGCCAGCAGCTTAACTAGCGACGAGACCCAGTACTTC. It encodes CASSLTSDETQYF.

This sequence joins TRBV4-1 and TRBJ2-1; tentative D call: TRBD2 (6 bases). This CDR3 is built from 18 residues. Germline V gives CDR1 MGHRA, CDR2 YSYEKL. Trimming removed 0 bases from V and 8 bases from J, with 23 bases in between. DNA for the CDR3: TGCGCCAGCAGCCAAGATATACTACTGACTAGAGGCACCGATGAGCAGTTCTTC. As protein: CASSQDILLTRGTDEQFF.

This chain uses TRBV19 with TRBJ2-4; TRBD1 or TRBD2 may be the D gene (5 bases each). CDR3 length equals 14 residues. From germline, CDR1 is LNHDA and CDR2 SQIVND (reference sequence). Trimming left V 5 bases short and J 13 bases short, with 21 bases between. The CDR3 spells CASSDEVTRGFQYF. The CDR3 DNA follows: TGTGCCAGTAGTGATGAGGTCACTAGGGGCTTCCAGTACTTC.

This clonotype was recorded only once. A much larger clone is a single base away; this may be a read error. V usage is TRBV7-9 and J usage is TRBJ2-2; no clear D. Germline lookup yields CDR1 SEHNR and CDR2 FQNEAQ (reference sequence). V was pared by 2 bases and J by 4 bases, with 8 bases between. There are 14 residues in the CDR3. The CDR3 bases are TGTGCCAGCAGCTTATCAAGGTCCACCGGGGAGCTGTTTTTT. Residues: CASSLSRSTGELFF.

This clonotype was counted many times. This chain joins TRBV12-3 or TRBV12-4 and TRBJ1-2; D gene unclear. The CDR3 totals 12 residues. The germline V and J ends were trimmed by 3 bases and 9 bases, with 11 bases remaining between them. DNA for the CDR3: TGTGCCAGCAGTTTGAGCGGCGGGAGCTACACCTTC. This codes for CASSLSGGSYTF.

This clonotype was counted between two and nine times. The genes are TRBV11-3 and TRBJ2-3, with a weak D call TRBD1 (5 bases). Germline values: CDR1 SGHNT, CDR2 YENEEA. The ends were cut back, 3 bases at V and 1 base at J, with 8 bases in the middle. The CDR3 runs 14 residues. CDR3 in DNA: TGTGCCAGCAGCTTCAGGGAAGGCACAGATACGCAGTATTTT. Encoded protein: CASSFREGTDTQYF.